The TCR beta chain under discussion was sequenced for a study of beta chain features in type 1 diabetes (dated by TCRdb to the late 2010s). Study-level background: Mean age, gender distribution, total cell number and subset yield were not different between patients and healthy donors. A total of some 100,000,000 sorted cells were examined across all samples, and a strong correlation was observed between cell number per subset and RNA yield. In the study, recently diagnosed type 1 diabetes patients and matched healthy donors were compared on the TCRB repertoires of their sorted circulating CD4+ T cell subsets. Whereas all 28 donors provided naive and central memory subsets, regulatory and stem cell-like memory subsets were isolated from just 8 patients and about 8 healthy donors. The paper's findings and limits, for the study overall: Naive, central memory and regulatory TCRB repertoires appeared more similar among patients than among healthy donors. Because cDNA rather than genomic DNA was sequenced, highly expressing activated cells could have been over-represented, although no difference in activation and CD3 levels was found between groups. PCR may preferentially amplify shorter templates, but because patient and control samples were amplified and corrected together, any resulting skew would affect both groups equally. At VDJ recombination sites, patients with type 1 diabetes made fewer insertions and deleted more nucleotides, a pattern implying thymic rearrangement abnormalities. A moderate but significant shortening of TCRB CDR3 length was observed in type 1 diabetes patients in all four CD4+ subsets. Only small numbers of individuals were included in the HLA sub-analyses, which left unresolved whether HLA type had any influence on TCRB rearrangement.

A single peripheral blood draw of approximately 0.11 L on average was collected from each donor into heparinised tubes. Naive, central memory, regulatory and stem cell-like memory CD4+ T cells were sorted on a BD FACSAria II using a panel including CD45RO, CCR7, CD25, CD127, CD95 and CD27. A purity above 95% was achieved for all sorted populations. PBMCs were isolated right away by Lymphoprep density gradient centrifugation and were stained directly, without culture. So that batch effects would be minimized, each experiment stained and sorted samples in pairs, pairing one healthy donor with one patient. The entire isolated RNA was reverse transcribed using the High Capacity cDNA Reverse Transcription Kit, and thus expressed TCRB transcripts were sequenced. Deep immunoSEQ sequencing was performed on naive, central memory and regulatory T cell samples, with an average of around 3.4 million total reads per sample. After sorted cells were lysed in RLT buffer, RNA was extracted with DNase-treated RNeasy Micro or Mini kits, with the choice depending on cell number. To prevent cross-contamination, each cell subset was processed individually, whereas patient and healthy donor samples were processed jointly. Using the immunoSEQ multiplex PCR, TCRB sequences were amplified from cDNA into 87-bp fragments spanning the CDR3 region. The amplicons were sequenced using the Illumina HiSeq platform. In the paper's pipeline: Synthetic template baselines were used to correct PCR bias computationally, reads within Hamming distance 2 were collapsed together, and singletons that could not be merged were discarded. Reads were aligned to IMGT to assign V, D and J genes, CDR3 length, and insertions or deletions at six rearrangement sites. Within each subset, clonotype counts were normalized to sorted cell number, and only after that were true diversity and Gini coefficients computed with the tcR R package. The overlap coefficient, calculated on TCRB nucleotide sequences, was used to measure repertoire sharing. As a proxy for the pre-selection repertoire, out-of-frame TCRB sequences from naive cells were analyzed. The table comes from immuneACCESS by way of TCRdb, which keeps in-frame sequences with V and J called. Part of the clones is missing from these tables; in studies checked, under half for an unresolved V gene and the rest for unknown reasons. From that table come the V and J calls and clone size; the DNA was used to work out D and trimming. This sample lists some 350,000 clones; 13% were detected once. The ten top clones hold about 0.016% of the sample.

This clone was detected only a few times. The antigen this receptor binds is unknown. No base qualities exist here, and no much larger clone lies one base off it. The clonotype originates from a woman in her late teens or twenties with type 1 diabetes. The specimen was naive CD4+ T cells from blood. Reading the label with the study, this specimen's cell subset or site is: true naive CD4+ T cells.

CDR3 region: CASSRDSTNQPQHF. The nucleotide sequence is TGTGCCAGCAGCAGAGACAGCACCAATCAGCCCCAGCATTTT. The sequence is built from TRBV7-2 and TRBJ1-5, with TRBD1 as a weak D call on 5 bases. Looking up the germline V gene yields CDR1 SGHTA and CDR2 FQGNSA. V was cut back by 5 bases and J by 3 bases, leaving a gap of 11 bases between them. From cysteine to phenylalanine, the CDR3 is 14 amino acids long. Only the CDR3 portion is preserved as DNA: 42 bases, with reading frame beginning at the first base.